This TCR beta chain derives from a study of cytomegalovirus exposure and HLA in healthy donors. Across the whole study: There were 350 to 450 genotyped donors. Of these, 81% fell in the genetic ancestry cluster associated with self-reported Caucasian donors. Study conclusions and caveats: The study labeled more than 150 TCR beta chains cytomegalovirus-associated. The likely explanation for a cluster of highly shared sequence variants was sequencing artifact. Analysis performed later found about 18,000 TCR beta sequences associated with HLA alleles at 0.05 false discovery rate.

From germline, CDR1 is LNHDA and CDR2 SQIVND (reference sequence). This CDR3 spans 14 amino acids. Between the trimmed V and J ends, which lost 4 bases and 5 bases, there was a span of 12 bases. Use of 60 Vbeta and 13 Jbeta primers characterized the PCR. The repertoire was sequenced with immunoSEQ multiplex PCR; TCRdb's copy has only in-frame clones and lacks some. The top ten clones hold 1.5% to 2% of a sample with 90,000 to 130,000 clones, about 86% of them seen once. About this clone itself: The antigen is unknown.

The J gene is TRBJ1-3, the V gene TRBV19, with a possible D match to TRBD1 (5 bases). Sequencing input: PBMCs. This sequence was found in a man aged 35-49 years in good health and CMV-seronegative. CDR3 coding DNA: TGTGCCAGTAGTACTCGGACAATTCGAAACACCATATATTTT. It encodes CASSTRTIRNTIYF.